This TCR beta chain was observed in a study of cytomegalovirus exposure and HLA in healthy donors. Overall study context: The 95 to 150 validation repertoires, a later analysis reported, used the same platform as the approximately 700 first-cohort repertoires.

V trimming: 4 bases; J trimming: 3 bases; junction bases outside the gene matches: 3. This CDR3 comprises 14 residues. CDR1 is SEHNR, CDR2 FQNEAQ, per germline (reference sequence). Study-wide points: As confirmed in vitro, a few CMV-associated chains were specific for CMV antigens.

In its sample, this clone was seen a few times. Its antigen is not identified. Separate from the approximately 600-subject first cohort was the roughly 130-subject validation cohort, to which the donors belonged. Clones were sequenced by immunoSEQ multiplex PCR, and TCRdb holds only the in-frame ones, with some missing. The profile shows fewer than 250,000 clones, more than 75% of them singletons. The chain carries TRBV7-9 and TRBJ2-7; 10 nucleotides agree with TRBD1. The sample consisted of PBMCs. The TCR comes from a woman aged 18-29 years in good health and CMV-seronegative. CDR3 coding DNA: TGTGCCAGCAGCTCAGGGACAGGGGACTACGAGCAGTACTTC. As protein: CASSSGTGDYEQYF.